This is a list of T cell receptor beta chains from one sample in a study of cytomegalovirus exposure and HLA in healthy donors. The data were produced by immunoSEQ multiplex PCR, yet TCRdb's version contains in-frame clones alone and is incomplete. The repertoire includes more than 150,000 clones, roughly 84% of them detected once, and about 1.4% sits in the top ten. What was sequenced was PBMCs. The receptor source for this set is a woman aged 18-35 years in good health and CMV-seronegative. CDR3s leave out the opening cysteine and the closing phenylalanine or tryptophan.

>TRBJ2-7|TRBV6-5
ASSYEAGGLQKQY
>TRBJ2-5|TRBV5-1
ASSLVSNRETQY
>TRBJ2-1|TRBV5-1
ASSPGVSSYNEQF
>TRBJ2-3|TRBV5-1
ASSLGGMNRVPQY
>TRBJ2-7|TRBV28
ASNTGSLEQY
>TRBJ1-1|TRBV10-3
AIRGSGAEAF
>TRBJ1-6|TRBV5-6
ASSFDRDSPLH
>TRBJ2-2|TRBV27
ASSRLAGGPASGELF
>TRBJ2-2|TRBV30
AWTKNRGGELF
>TRBJ2-3|TRBV18
ASSPDRVSTDTQY
>TRBJ2-3|TRBV9
ASSVKAASTDTQY
>TRBJ1-4|TRBV2
ASKGPGVNEKLF
>TRBJ1-4|TRBV30
AWSGAGGLGNEKLF
>TRBJ2-3|TRBV7-6
ASSPYGGAGTDTQY
>TRBJ1-4|TRBV2
ASRTAGTPNEKLF
>TRBJ2-1|TRBV6-1
ASSEVLEQF
>TRBJ1-1|TRBV5-1
ASSPWTGSPSNTEAF
>TRBJ2-5|TRBV10-3
AISEAGAPIETQY
>TRBJ2-3|TRBV5-1
ASSYRLAGGTQY
>TRBJ2-7|TRBV6-6
ASSYLWTGNEQY
>TRBJ1-2|TRBV5-4
ASSLRADSPNYGYT
>TRBJ1-5|TRBV28
ASSPPPGAGSNQPQH
>TRBJ2-2|TRBV19
ASSILRGGHNTGELF
>TRBJ2-7|TRBV28
ASSRALAPLYEQY
>TRBJ1-2|TRBV28
ASSIPQYLYGYT
>TRBJ2-3|TRBV11-2
ASSSGTDTQY
>TRBJ1-2|TRBV7-9
ASSPIRGSDGYT
>TRBJ2-5|TRBV5-1
ASSLGGSRTGPTEQY
>TRBJ1-3|TRBV2
ASSELLGSRSGNTIY
>TRBJ2-5|TRBV28
ASSGEFQETQY
>TRBJ2-3|TRBV4-2
ASSSRTSGVLDTQY
>TRBJ1-3|TRBV11-2
ASSLGWRSGNTIY
>TRBJ2-2|TRBV2
ATRRAGRTGELF
>TRBJ2-2|TRBV6-5
ASSRDRITGELF
>TRBJ1-4|TRBV6-1
ASRPGLAGEKLF
>TRBJ1-1|TRBV5-1
ASSPGGERRGNTEAF
>TRBJ1-2|TRBV5-1
ASSLDSNYGYT
>TRBJ2-4|TRBV30
AWSVGGATNSQY
>TRBJ2-2|TRBV5-1
ASSLTGVGELF
>TRBJ2-3|TRBV9
ASSVEASGPVTDTQY
>TRBJ1-6|TRBV7-9
ASSLNIGDSPLH
>TRBJ2-7|TRBV19
ASIGLRGGYPYEQY